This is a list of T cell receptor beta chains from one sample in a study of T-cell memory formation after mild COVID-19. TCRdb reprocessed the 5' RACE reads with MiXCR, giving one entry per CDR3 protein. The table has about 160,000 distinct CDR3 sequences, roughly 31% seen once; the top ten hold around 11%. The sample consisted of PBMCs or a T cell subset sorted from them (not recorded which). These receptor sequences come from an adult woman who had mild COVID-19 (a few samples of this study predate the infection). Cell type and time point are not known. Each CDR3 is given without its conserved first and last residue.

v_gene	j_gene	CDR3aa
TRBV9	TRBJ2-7	ASSVDPGFGHYEQY
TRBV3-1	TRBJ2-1	ASSQDGKAGDNEQF
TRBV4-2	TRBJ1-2	ASSQVFLTANYGYT
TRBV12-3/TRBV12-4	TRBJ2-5	ASSPRGTQY
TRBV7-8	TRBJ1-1	ASSPLGGIGTEAF
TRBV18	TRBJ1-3	ASSPTGYGNTIY
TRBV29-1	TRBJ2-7	SARPGIAGGRTDYEQY
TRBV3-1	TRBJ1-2	ASSQGPDRAYGYT
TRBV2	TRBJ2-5	ASSEAGQVETQY
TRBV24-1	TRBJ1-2	ATSDLHGYGYT
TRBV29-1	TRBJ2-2	SASSLGTGELF
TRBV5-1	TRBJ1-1	ASSLGQPLGYTEAF
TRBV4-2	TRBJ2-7	ASSQEGQLSSYEQY
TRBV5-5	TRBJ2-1	ASSLDTTGGSYNEQF
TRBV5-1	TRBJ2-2	ASSLEASKGTGELF
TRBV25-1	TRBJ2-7	ASSESAGYEQY
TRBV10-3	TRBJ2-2	AISEGGPTGELF
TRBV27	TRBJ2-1	ASLQPGLGYEQF
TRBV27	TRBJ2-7	ASSLRASGHYEQY
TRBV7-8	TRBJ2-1	ASSLAPRTSGDNEQF
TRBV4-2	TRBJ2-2	ASSQDASGRSAGELF
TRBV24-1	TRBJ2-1	ATSARTSGKSSYNEQF
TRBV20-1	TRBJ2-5	SAEEPTAQETQY